A single TCR beta chain is shown here with its context. The antigen remains undetermined. V gave up 5 bases and J gave up 4 bases, with 18 bases separating them. The germline gives CDR1 MDHEN, CDR2 SYDVKM. This CDR3 is built from 16 residues. The entry originates in a study of a mutant IDH1 vaccine in newly diagnosed glioma. Study-level information: Commencement of vaccination occurred 4-6 weeks following radiotherapy alone, or concurrently with temozolomide cycles. Standard pretreatment was either radiotherapy, temozolomide, or, for most, radiochemotherapy with temozolomide.

The table came from immunoSEQ multiplex PCR; TCRdb's copy has only in-frame clones and leaves some out. The top ten hold roughly 12% of the sample, which has 30,000 to 40,000 clones, roughly 81% seen once. Study-level points and caveats: Among all patients, vaccine-induced immune responses occurred in roughly 93%.

Specified time point: week 5, during vaccination. What each vaccine dose contained was 300 ug of mutant IDH1 20-mer peptide, accompanied by topical imiquimod. Each donor presented with a new WHO grade 3 or 4 astrocytoma that tested IDH1-mutant and showed ATRX loss. This specimen consisted of PBMCs, obtained from a glioma patient whose treatment included an IDH1 peptide vaccine. This TCR was recovered from a man aged 45-65 years with glioma. The chain is built from TRBV28 and TRBJ1-5; TRBD1 might be the D (6 bases). The CDR3 loop reads CASSPDRQRGNQPQHF. In DNA, the CDR3 is TGTGCCAGCAGTCCCGACAGGCAACGGGGGAATCAGCCCCAGCATTTT.